This T cell receptor (beta chain) was sequenced during a study of blood T cells in healthy people across ages. The V and J ends lost 6 bases and 1 base, in that order; junction bases with no gene match: 7. The germline V gene has CDR1 MNHEY and CDR2 SMNVEV (reference sequence). The CDR3 contains 15 residues. The second PCR ran about 6 to 12 cycles with a sample-barcoded 5' primer and J-beta primers. TCRdb ran MiXCR on the 5' RACE reads and lists one entry per CDR3 protein. The table includes approximately 800,000 distinct CDR3 sequences, roughly 25% detected once. These records were also assigned to another study, of T cells of mothers and their children.

The TCR originated in a boy younger than 18 in good health. V gene TRBV27 combines with J gene TRBJ2-5; 8 nucleotides line up with TRBD2. Sequencing was done on a sample of blood. The CDR3 DNA sequence: TGTGCCAGCAGCCGAAGCGGGGGCTTCCAAGAGACCCAGTACTTC. Translation gives CASSRSGGFQETQYF.